Below are 11 T cell receptor beta chains sequenced from a single sample in a study of vaccination effects on CD4 cells after COVID-19. For these receptors, no antigen is known. Measured with immunoSEQ multiplex PCR; TCRdb has only the in-frame clones, and not every one. This sample has roughly 70,000 clones, with 74% found just once. Ahead of sequencing, the ViraFEST assay grew antigen-specific CD4+ T cells using viral peptide pools. Following culture for ten to eleven days, CD4+ T cells were isolated. Every participant took two doses of the BNT162b2 or mRNA-1273 vaccine. The sample was CD4+ T cells from PBMCs cultured with HCoV-229E spike peptides, taken after COVID-19 vaccination. The receptor source for this set is a human donor who received a COVID-19 vaccine.

The chain uses TRBV3-1 (or the pseudogene TRBV3-2) and TRBJ1-1; D not resolved. Trimming shortened V by 0 bases and J by 0 bases, and 8 bases separated the two germline ends. The CDR3 totals 15 residues. Germline-derived CDR1 and CDR2 are LGHDT and YNNKEL (reference sequence). This CDR3 reads CASSQETRMNTEAFF. The CDR3 DNA reads as TGTGCCAGCAGCCAAGAAACGAGGATGAACACTGAAGCTTTCTTT.

The sample holds a few counts of this clone. This chain connects TRBV6-6 to TRBJ2-7; possible D gene TRBD1, 6 bases. The CDR3 extends over 15 amino acids. The V gene lost 7 bases and the J gene lost 0 bases, with 16 bases spanning the gap. Looked up from germline, CDR1 is MNHNY and CDR2 is SVGAGI (reference sequence). The CDR3 coding sequence is TGTGCCAGCATTACGCGACAGGTTTTCTCCTACGAGCAGTACGTC. It encodes CASITRQVFSYEQYV.

The chain couples TRBV7-9 to TRBJ2-7, with 14 bases that match TRBD2. V shed 5 bases and J 1 base; nucleotides not matched to a gene: 4. The CDR3 has 16 amino acids. Germline V gene sequence: CDR1 SEHNR, CDR2 FQNEAQ (reference sequence). Here the CDR3 reads CASSTGLAGGSYEQYV. DNA for the CDR3: TGTGCCAGCAGCACCGGACTAGCGGGGGGTTCCTACGAGCAGTACGTC.

The chain recombines TRBV6-1 with TRBJ2-1, with D perhaps matching TRBD2 (5 bases). V lost 2 bases, J lost 3 bases, and 11 bases lay in between. CDR3 length: 15 residues. Per the germline V gene, CDR1 is MNHNS and CDR2 is SASEGT. The CDR3 DNA reads TGTGCCAGCAGTGAATTGCTGGGGAGCTACAATGAGCAGTTCTTC. Amino acid sequence: CASSELLGSYNEQFF.

V usage is TRBV18 and J usage is TRBJ2-3; 13 bases are shared with TRBD2. This CDR3 spans 16 amino acids. Germline-derived CDR1 and CDR2 are KGHSH and LQKENI. V lost 2 bases and J lost 4; bases outside the gene matches: 3. CDR3 sequence: CASSPTTSGGADTQYF. CDR3 bases: TGTGCCAGCTCACCAACAACTAGCGGGGGGGCAGATACGCAGTATTTT.

V is TRBV10-3 and J is TRBJ2-1; 10 bases are shared with TRBD2. This CDR3 comprises 15 residues. Looked up from germline, CDR1 is ENHRY and CDR2 is SYGVKD. V was clipped by 6 bases and J by 2 bases; unmatched bases: 4. The CDR3 DNA sequence: TGTGCCATCAGCCTAGCGGGGGCCGCCTACAATGAGCAGTTCTTC. Its translation: CAISLAGAAYNEQFF.

The CDR3 sequence is CASSGRGTLAKNIQYF. The CDR3 nucleotides are TGTGCCAGCAGCGGAAGGGGGACTTTAGCCAAAAACATTCAGTACTTC. The chain couples TRBV7-9 to TRBJ2-4; D may match TRBD1 or TRBD2 (6 bases each). The germline V gene has CDR1 SEHNR and CDR2 FQNEAQ (reference sequence). This CDR3 contains 16 residues. Trimming pared 5 bases from V and 0 bases from J, leaving 14 bases between.

The chain uses TRBV5-1 and TRBJ1-2, with D possibly TRBD1 on 6 matching bases. Germline V gene lookup returns CDR1 SGHRS and CDR2 YFSETQ. CDR3 length equals 16 residues. V was pared by 0 bases and J by 3 bases, with 15 bases between. The CDR3 is CASSLGAQGLDYGYTF. The CDR3 DNA follows: TGCGCCAGCAGCTTGGGAGCTCAGGGGCTAGACTATGGCTACACCTTC.

The V gene is TRBV18, the J gene TRBJ1-6; the D gene is possibly TRBD1 (6 bases). The V gene lost 4 bases and the J gene lost 7 bases, with 14 bases spanning the gap. The CDR3 contains 15 residues. The germline V gene encodes CDR1 KGHSH and CDR2 LQKENI. CDR3 in amino acids: CASSQGTIPNSPLHF. For the CDR3, the DNA is TGTGCCAGCTCACAAGGGACAATCCCCAATTCACCCCTCCACTTT.

This clone occurred a few times. This chain uses TRBV2 with TRBJ1-3; 12 nucleotides match TRBD1. Germline CDR1 reads SNHLY; CDR2 reads FYNNEI. There are 17 residues in the CDR3. V was clipped by 3 bases and J by 4 bases; unmatched bases: 7. In nucleotides, the CDR3 is TGTGCCAGCAGTGAGAGGGGACAGGGGGCAGGAGGAAACACCATATATTTT. Translation: CASSERGQGAGGNTIYF.

This chain links TRBV28 with TRBJ1-2, with 10 bases fitting TRBD1. The CDR3 runs to 13 residues. The junction had 9 bases not matched to a gene; V was cut back by 10 bases and J by 7 bases. Germline V CDR1 and CDR2: MDHEN, SYDVKM. The CDR3 is CATGQGGIGGYTF. For the CDR3, the DNA is TGTGCCACAGGACAGGGGGGGATCGGTGGCTACACCTTC.